What follows are 27 T cell receptor beta chains derived from one specimen sequenced in a study of graft-versus-host responses after intestinal transplantation. Plates contained 200,000 CFSE-labeled responder cells and 200,000 irradiated, violet-dye-labeled stimulator cells. Assay used: immunoSEQ multiplex PCR; TCRdb lists only in-frame clones, some missing. Among about 17,000 clones listed, approximately 40% were seen once. Source: alloreactive CD8+ T cells from a mixed lymphocyte reaction culture, taken before intestinal transplant. Subset noted: CFSE-low proliferating T cells sorted from approximately six-day pre-transplant mixed lymphocyte reaction (GvH or HvG direction). The source of these receptors is a human patient who received an intestinal transplant.

This clone was counted only a few times. This chain links TRBV11-3 with TRBJ2-7; D is perhaps TRBD1 (5 bases). CDR1 SGHNT and CDR2 YENEEA come from the germline V gene. There are 13 residues in the CDR3. V was pared by 3 bases and J by 0 bases, with 6 bases between. CDR3 amino acids: CASSLGPSYEQYF. In DNA, the CDR3 is TGTGCCAGCAGCTTGGGGCCCTCCTACGAGCAGTACTTC.

V usage is TRBV4-1 and J usage is TRBJ2-2; TRBD1 matches at 8 bases. With V trimmed by 0 bases and J by 8 bases, 11 bases remained unmatched. The CDR3 totals 17 residues. The germline CDR1 and CDR2 sequences are MGHRA and YSYEKL. The CDR3 reads CASSQDNRGQGVGELFF. DNA of the CDR3: TGCGCCAGCAGCCAAGATAACAGAGGACAGGGAGTAGGGGAGCTGTTTTTT.

This clone is deemed medium-sized (0.01 to 0.1%). The chain recombines TRBV6-5 with TRBJ1-1; D is unresolved. V was clipped by 0 bases and J by 0 bases, with 8 bases between them. Per the germline V gene, CDR1 is MNHEY and CDR2 is SVGAGI. The CDR3 loop spans 15 amino acids. The CDR3 sequence is CASSYSLGMNTEAFF. Here the CDR3 DNA reads TGTGCCAGCAGTTACTCCCTTGGAATGAACACTGAAGCTTTCTTT.

A few counts support this clone. This chain connects TRBV18 to TRBJ2-3; no firm D call. The V end lost 1 base, the J end lost 4 bases, and 12 bases lay between the germline ends. CDR1 KGHSH and CDR2 LQKENI come from the germline V gene. The CDR3 contains 15 residues. The CDR3 sequence: CASSPHTVGPDTQYF. The DNA of the CDR3 is TGTGCCAGCTCACCACACACAGTTGGCCCAGATACGCAGTATTTT.

This clone ranks as medium-sized. The gene calls are TRBV12-5 and TRBJ2-1; TRBD2 agrees at 13 bases. The V segment lost 6 bases and the J segment 7 bases; nucleotides outside the gene matches: 9. The CDR3 length is 16 residues. Germline V lookup: CDR1 LGHNT, CDR2 FRNRAP. CDR3 nucleotide sequence: TGTGCTAGTGGCCCGGGGGGGACTAGCGGGATGAATGAGCAGTTCTTC. Its protein product is CASGPGGTSGMNEQFF.

V is TRBV27 and J is TRBJ2-1; D remains unclear. This CDR3 has 12 amino acids. The V end was cut by 3 bases, the J end by 7 bases, with 7 bases between. Looked up from germline, CDR1 is MNHEY and CDR2 is SMNVEV (reference sequence). This CDR3 is CASSLTKNEQFF. CDR3 nucleotides: TGTGCCAGCAGTTTGACAAAAAATGAGCAGTTCTTC.

V usage is TRBV10-3 and J usage is TRBJ1-3; 8 bases are shared with TRBD1. After removal of 8 bases from V and 1 base from J, the junction contained 4 bases not matched to a gene. The CDR3 loop spans 14 amino acids. The germline CDR1 and CDR2 sequences are ENHRY and SYGVKD. CDR3 nucleotides: TGTGCCATCCAGGGGGCTAGATCTGGAAACACCATATATTTT. As protein: CAIQGARSGNTIYF.

V is TRBV6-4 and J is TRBJ2-5; 10 nucleotides match TRBD1. Germline trimming cut 4 bases from V and 3 bases from J; bases unmatched to any gene: 8. The CDR3 length is 16 residues. CDR1 is MRHNA, CDR2 SNTAGT, per germline. The CDR3 region is CASSAKPGQGKETQYF. CDR3 bases: TGTGCCAGCAGTGCCAAACCGGGACAGGGGAAAGAGACCCAGTACTTC.

V gene TRBV27 combines with J gene TRBJ2-7, with D unclear. Between the trimmed V and J ends, which lost 4 bases and 4 bases, there was a span of 8 bases. The CDR3 spans 12 residues. Germline V gene lookup returns CDR1 MNHEY and CDR2 SMNVEV (reference sequence). The CDR3 nucleotides are TGTGCCAGCAGTTACACAAAGTACGAGCAGTACTTC. It encodes CASSYTKYEQYF.

Points on this clone: A much bigger clone sits one base away, suggesting this may be a read error. The chain couples TRBV12-5 to TRBJ1-5; D might be TRBD1 (5 bases). Germline CDR1 LGHNT, CDR2 FRNRAP. The CDR3 is made up of 13 amino acids. CDR3 DNA: TGTGCTAGTGGCCAGGGTTTCAATCATCCCCAGCATTTT. It yields the protein CASGQGFNHPQHF. Combining the CDR3 with reference TRBV12-5 and TRBJ1-5 gives the whole variable domain DARVTQTPRHKVTEMGQEVTMRCQPILGHNTVFWYRQTMMQGLELLAYFRNRAPLDDSGMPKDRFSAEMPDATLATLKIQPSEPRDSAVYFCASGQGFNHPQHFGDGTRLSIL.

The rearrangement joins TRBV9 to TRBJ2-1; D not certain. The CDR3 runs 15 residues. Per the germline V gene, CDR1 is SGDLS and CDR2 is YYNGEE. V lost 4 bases, J lost 5 bases, and 16 bases lay in between. This CDR3 reads CASSSPLRVNNEQFF. CDR3 sequence (DNA): TGTGCCAGCAGCTCTCCCCTTCGGGTTAACAATGAGCAGTTCTTC.

This clone is medium-sized within its sample. The J gene is TRBJ2-7, the V gene TRBV23-1; no reliable D call. TRBV23-1 is flagged as an ORF with uncertain function. Trimming cost V 0 bases and J 0 bases, with 9 bases left between them. The CDR3 covers 15 residues. For the CDR3, the DNA is TGCGCCAGCAGTCAATCGGTCCTGAGCTCCTACGAGCAGTACTTC. It codes for CASSQSVLSSYEQYF.

The V gene is TRBV7-2, the J gene TRBJ2-1; D remains ambiguous. The CDR3 spans 13 residues. Germline assignment: CDR1 SGHTA and CDR2 FQGNSA. Between the trimmed V and J ends, which lost 1 base and 7 bases, there was a span of 8 bases. CDR3 bases: TGTGCCAGCAGCTTAGATCCAAGTAATGAGCAGTTCTTC. Its protein is CASSLDPSNEQFF.

Only a few counts were recorded for this clone. The chain employs TRBV9 and TRBJ2-7; D not certain. Trimming stripped 0 bases from V and 7 bases from J, with 8 bases between. The length of the CDR3 is 12 residues. Germline V lookup: CDR1 SGDLS, CDR2 YYNGEE. CDR3 DNA sequence: TGTGCCAGCAGCGTAGGTCGTGGTGAGCAGTACTTC. Translated: CASSVGRGEQYF.

This clone was observed a few times. The chain recombines TRBV2 with TRBJ1-1, with 10 bases matching TRBD1. Germline CDR1 is SNHLY and CDR2 is FYNNEI. V was pared by 5 bases and J by 8 bases, with 14 bases of the junction left unmatched. The CDR3 has 16 amino acids. The DNA of the CDR3 is TGTGCCAGCAGTTTTCATCCGGGACAGGGGCCCCGGGAAGCTTTCTTT. The encoded protein is CASSFHPGQGPREAFF.

The chain employs TRBV27 and TRBJ1-1, with TRBD1 matching 7 bases. This CDR3 is built from 19 residues. CDR1 and CDR2 (germline): MNHEY, SMNVEV (reference sequence). Unmatched junction bases numbered 18, after V lost 4 bases and J lost 1 base. The CDR3 spells CASSSVHDSWTGRNTEAFF. CDR3 coding DNA: TGTGCCAGCAGTTCGGTCCATGATTCCTGGACAGGAAGGAACACTGAAGCTTTCTTT.

V usage is TRBV4-1 and J usage is TRBJ2-1; D remains unclear. V was pared by 3 bases and J by 3 bases, with 15 bases between. This CDR3 spans 16 amino acids. The germline V gene encodes CDR1 MGHRA and CDR2 YSYEKL. The CDR3 DNA reads TGCGCCAGCAGCCAGGTCCACGCGCCTGTCTACAATGAGCAGTTCTTC. Amino acids: CASSQVHAPVYNEQFF.

The rearrangement links TRBV13 to TRBJ1-5; tentatively, D is TRBD1 (5 bases). CDR1 is PRHDT, CDR2 FYEKMQ, per germline (reference sequence). V lost 4 bases and J 0 bases, leaving 25 bases between the germline ends. This CDR3 has 20 amino acids. CDR3 sequence: CASSSKPDSIPSHSNQPQHF. Written as DNA, the CDR3 is TGTGCCAGCAGCTCAAAACCCGACAGTATTCCGTCCCATAGCAATCAGCCCCAGCATTTT.

The J gene is TRBJ2-1, the V gene TRBV7-9, with no clear D. V lost 5 bases, J lost 7 bases, and 18 bases lay in between. Germline lookup yields CDR1 SEHNR and CDR2 FQNEAQ (reference sequence). This CDR3 is built from 15 residues. As DNA, the CDR3 is TGTGCCAGCAGCCTGACCTCCGGGTCTTCAAATGAGCAGTTCTTC. As protein: CASSLTSGSSNEQFF.

This clone was recorded a few times. The V call is TRBV4-3, the J call TRBJ2-2; maybe TRBD2 (6 bases). This CDR3 has 14 residues. Germline V gene lookup returns CDR1 LGHNA and CDR2 YSLEER. V was shortened by 1 base and J by 6 bases, with 9 bases between the two germline ends. CDR3 in amino acids: CASSQGTMAGELFF. The CDR3 region has the DNA TGCGCCAGCAGCCAAGGGACTATGGCCGGGGAGCTGTTTTTT.

This clone was seen a few times. The chain links TRBV9 to TRBJ2-2; weak D call: TRBD2 (6 bases). Germline CDR1 SGDLS, CDR2 YYNGEE. Trimming pared 2 bases from V and 2 bases from J, leaving 7 bases between. The CDR3 sequence is 14 residues long. Written as DNA, the CDR3 is TGTGCCAGCAGCGTGGGGGGTAACACCGGGGAGCTGTTTTTT. Amino acid sequence: CASSVGGNTGELFF.

V usage is TRBV11-2 and J usage is TRBJ1-1, with 7 bases that match TRBD1. The CDR3 totals 15 residues. V shed 3 bases and J 6 bases; nucleotides not matched to a gene: 10. The germline V gene encodes CDR1 SGHAT and CDR2 FQNNGV. Here the CDR3 DNA reads TGTGCCAGCAGCTTTGAGTACAGGGGTGCTCCTGAAGCTTTCTTT. Translation gives CASSFEYRGAPEAFF.

The V and J genes are TRBV4-1 and TRBJ1-2, with D possibly TRBD1 on 5 matching bases. Germline CDR1 is MGHRA and CDR2 is YSYEKL. Trimming took off 2 bases at V and 5 bases at J, with 15 bases between the two ends. This CDR3 contains 15 residues. Written as DNA, the CDR3 is TGCGCCAGCAGCCAATTAAGGGGCGCGGGGTATGGCTACACCTTC. It encodes CASSQLRGAGYGYTF.

The CDR3 sequence: CASSPPLDSDEQYF. The CDR3 DNA reads as TGTGCCAGCAGCCCTCCCCTTGACAGTGACGAGCAGTACTTC. The J gene is TRBJ2-7, the V gene TRBV4-2; D might be TRBD1 (5 bases). The CDR3 has 14 residues. The ends were cut back, 4 bases at V and 5 bases at J, with 15 bases in the middle. Germline assignment: CDR1 LGHNA and CDR2 YNFKEQ.

The rearrangement links TRBV28 to TRBJ1-2; perhaps TRBD1 as D (5 bases). The CDR3 contains 13 residues. The V end was cut by 5 bases, the J end by 7 bases, with 14 bases between. Per the germline V gene, CDR1 is MDHEN and CDR2 is SYDVKM. In nucleotides, the CDR3 is TGTGCCAGCAGTATGCAGGGATATGGTGGCTACACCTTC. Protein: CASSMQGYGGYTF.

This clone was counted only a few times. The gene calls are TRBV2 and TRBJ2-3; TRBD1 might be the D (5 bases). Germline assignment: CDR1 SNHLY and CDR2 FYNNEI. This CDR3 is built from 13 residues. V was cut by 1 base and J by 8 bases, with 10 bases left in between. CDR3 amino acids: CASSEGERGTQYF. For the CDR3, the DNA is TGTGCCAGCAGTGAAGGGGAAAGGGGTACGCAGTATTTT.

CDR3 sequence: CASSSWDRGILSSYNEQFF. CDR3 sequence (DNA): TGCGCCAGCAGCTCGTGGGACAGGGGCATCCTGAGCTCCTACAATGAGCAGTTCTTC. The genes are TRBV5-1 and TRBJ2-1; 10 nucleotides agree with TRBD1. Germline loops: CDR1 SGHRS, CDR2 YFSETQ. Losses at the gene ends were 3 bases for V and 0 bases for J; bases not matched to a gene: 12. CDR3 length: 19 residues.